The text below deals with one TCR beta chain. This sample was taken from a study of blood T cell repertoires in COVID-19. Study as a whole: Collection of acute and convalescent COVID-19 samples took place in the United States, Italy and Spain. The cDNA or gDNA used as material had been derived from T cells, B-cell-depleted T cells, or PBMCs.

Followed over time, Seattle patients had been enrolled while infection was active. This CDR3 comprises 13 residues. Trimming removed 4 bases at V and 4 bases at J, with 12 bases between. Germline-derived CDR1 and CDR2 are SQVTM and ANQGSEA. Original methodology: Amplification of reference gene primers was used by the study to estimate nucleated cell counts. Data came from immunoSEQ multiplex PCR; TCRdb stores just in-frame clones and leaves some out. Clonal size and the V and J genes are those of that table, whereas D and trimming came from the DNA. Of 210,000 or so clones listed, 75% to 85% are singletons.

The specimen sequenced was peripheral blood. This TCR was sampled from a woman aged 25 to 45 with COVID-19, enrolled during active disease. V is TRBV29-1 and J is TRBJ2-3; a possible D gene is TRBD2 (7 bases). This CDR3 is CSVGGRGSDTQYF. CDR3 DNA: TGCAGCGTTGGGGGGAGGGGGTCAGATACGCAGTATTTT.